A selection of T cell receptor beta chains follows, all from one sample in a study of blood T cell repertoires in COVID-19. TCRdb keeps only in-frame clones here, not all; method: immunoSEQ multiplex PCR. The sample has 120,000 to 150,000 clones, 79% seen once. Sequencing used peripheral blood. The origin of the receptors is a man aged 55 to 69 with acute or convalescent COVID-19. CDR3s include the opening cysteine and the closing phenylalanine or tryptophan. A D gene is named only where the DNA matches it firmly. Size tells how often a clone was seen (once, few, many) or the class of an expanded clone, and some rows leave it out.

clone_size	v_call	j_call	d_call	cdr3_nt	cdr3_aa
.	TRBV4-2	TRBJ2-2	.	TGTGCCAGCAGCCAAGATGGGGGCCTCGGGGAGCTGTTTTTT	CASSQDGGLGELFF
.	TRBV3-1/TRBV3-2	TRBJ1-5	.	TGTGCCAGCAGCCCTGATGGGGCGCGGCAGCCCCAGCATTTT	CASSPDGARQPQHF
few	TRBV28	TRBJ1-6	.	TGTGCCATTTCTGGGAGTAATTCACCCCTCCACTTT	CAISGSNSPLHF
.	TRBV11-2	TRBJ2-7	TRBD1	TGTGCCAGCAGCTTTCGGGACAGAACGTACGAGCAGTACTTC	CASSFRDRTYEQYF
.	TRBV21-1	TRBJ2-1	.	TGTGCCAGCAGCTCTCTAATTGCGTGTGAGCAGTTCTTC	CASSSLIACEQFF
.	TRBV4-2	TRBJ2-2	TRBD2	TGTGCCAGCAGCCAACGAGCGGGAGTGAGCACCGGGGAGCTGTTTTTT	CASSQRAGVSTGELFF
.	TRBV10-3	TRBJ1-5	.	TGTGCCATCAGTGGACAGAGCAATCAGCCCCAGCATTTT	CAISGQSNQPQHF
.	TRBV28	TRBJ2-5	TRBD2	TGTGCCAGCAGTACCATGGCTAGCGGCCAAGAGACCCAGTACTTC	CASSTMASGQETQYF
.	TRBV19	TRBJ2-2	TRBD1	TGTGCCAGTCTAGGGACAGGGCGCACCGGGGAGCTGTTTTTT	CASLGTGRTGELFF
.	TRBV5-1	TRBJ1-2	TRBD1	TGCGCCAGCAGCTGGGGACAGGGGGCGGACTATGGCTACACCTTC	CASSWGQGADYGYTF
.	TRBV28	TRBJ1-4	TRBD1	TGTGCCAGCAGGCTCGGGACAGGGAGGGAAAAACTGTTTTTT	CASRLGTGREKLFF
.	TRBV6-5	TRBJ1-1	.	TGTGCCAGCAGTTACTCCGGGGGACCGATGAACACTGAAGCTTTCTTT	CASSYSGGPMNTEAFF
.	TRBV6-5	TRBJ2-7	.	TGTGCCAGCAGATTTACAGGATCCTCCTACGAGCAGTACTTC	CASRFTGSSYEQYF
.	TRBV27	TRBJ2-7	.	TGTGCCAGCAGCCACACAGGGATCGGCGAGCAGTACTTC	CASSHTGIGEQYF
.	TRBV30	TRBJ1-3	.	TGTGCCTGGACCACCGGGTCTCCGTCTGGAAACACCATATATTTT	CAWTTGSPSGNTIYF
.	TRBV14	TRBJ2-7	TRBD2	TGTGCCAGCAGTCGCAGGACTAGCGGGAGCGAGTACGAGCAGTACTTC	CASSRRTSGSEYEQYF
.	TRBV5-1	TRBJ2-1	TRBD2	TGCGCCAGCAGCCTAGCACTAGCGGCCTCCTACAATGAGCAGTTCTTC	CASSLALAASYNEQFF
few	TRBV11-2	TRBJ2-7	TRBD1	TGTGCCAGCAGCTTCGGACAGGGCTCTGCCTACGAGCAGTACTTC	CASSFGQGSAYEQYF
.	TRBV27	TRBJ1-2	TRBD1	TGTGCCAGCAGTTTAACAGGGGGCCTCTATGGCTACACCTTC	CASSLTGGLYGYTF
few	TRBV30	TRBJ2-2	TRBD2	TGTGCCTGGAGAGCGGGAGGGTGGCCCACCGGGGAGCTGTTTTTT	CAWRAGGWPTGELFF
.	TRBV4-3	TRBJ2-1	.	TGCGCCAGCAGCCAAGAACATACCTACAATGAGCAGTTCTTC	CASSQEHTYNEQFF
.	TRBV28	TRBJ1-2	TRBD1	TGTGCCAGCCGAACAGGGGGAAACTATGGCTACACCTTC	CASRTGGNYGYTF
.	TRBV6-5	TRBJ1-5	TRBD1	TGTGCCAGCAGTCCCGGGACAGTTGGTAATCAGCCCCAGCATTTT	CASSPGTVGNQPQHF
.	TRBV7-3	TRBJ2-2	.	TGTGCCAGCAGTCTCGGGGCAGGGGTTAACACCGGGGAGCTGTTTTTT	CASSLGAGVNTGELFF
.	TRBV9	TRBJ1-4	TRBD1	TGTGCCAGCAGCCCTGGGACAGTCGCTAATGAAAAACTGTTTTTT	CASSPGTVANEKLFF
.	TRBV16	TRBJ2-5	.	TGTGCCAGCAGCCACAGGGTCCACACCGGGGAGACCCAGTACTTC	CASSHRVHTGETQYF
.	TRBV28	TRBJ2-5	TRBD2	TGTGCCAGCAGTTTGCCCTATCTAGCGGGAGTAAAGACCCAGTACTTC	CASSLPYLAGVKTQYF
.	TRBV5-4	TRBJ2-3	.	TGTGCCAGCAGCCAGGCAGGTAGGAGGGTTCGCACAGATACGCAGTATTTT	CASSQAGRRVRTDTQYF
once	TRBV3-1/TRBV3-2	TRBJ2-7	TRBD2	TGTGCCAGCAGACCTTCTAGCGGCCGATACGAGCAGTACTTC	CASRPSSGRYEQYF
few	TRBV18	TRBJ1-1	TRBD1	TGTGCCAGCTCCATACAGGGGGTACCCAACACTGAAGCTTTCTTT	CASSIQGVPNTEAFF
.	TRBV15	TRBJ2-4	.	TGTGCCACCAGCCCCAGGGGAGCCAAAAACATTCAGTACTTC	CATSPRGAKNIQYF
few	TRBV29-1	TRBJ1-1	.	TGCAGCGTCGCCGGGGTGGGCACTGAAGCTTTCTTT	CSVAGVGTEAFF
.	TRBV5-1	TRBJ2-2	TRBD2	TGCGCCAGCAGCCTGACTAGCGCGCACACCGGGGAGCTGTTTTTT	CASSLTSAHTGELFF
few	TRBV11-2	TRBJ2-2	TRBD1	TGTGCCAGCAGGAGGCCGGGACAGAGGAACACCGGGGAGCTGTTTTTT	CASRRPGQRNTGELFF
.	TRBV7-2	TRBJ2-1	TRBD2	TGTGCCAGCAGCTTATCGTCTAGCGGGTTTAGCTCCTACAATGAGCAGTTCTTC	CASSLSSSGFSSYNEQFF
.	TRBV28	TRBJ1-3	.	TGTGCCAGCAGCGCGACATCGTTCTCTGGAAACACCATATATTTT	CASSATSFSGNTIYF
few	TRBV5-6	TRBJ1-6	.	TGTGCCAGCAGCTTGAGACAGTATAATTCACCCCTCCACTTT	CASSLRQYNSPLHF
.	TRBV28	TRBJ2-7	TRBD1	TGTGCCAGCACCCTGACAGGGAATGTCTACGAGCAGTACTTC	CASTLTGNVYEQYF
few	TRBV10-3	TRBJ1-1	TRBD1	TGTGCCATCAGTGAGTCGCGGACAGGGACTCGAGCTTTCTTT	CAISESRTGTRAFF
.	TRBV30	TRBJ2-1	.	TGTGCCTGGAGTTGCGGGAACCATGAGCAGTTCTTC	CAWSCGNHEQFF
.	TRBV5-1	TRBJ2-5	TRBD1	TGCGCCAGCAGCGCGGGGACAGGATGGGTCCAAGAGACCCAGTACTTC	CASSAGTGWVQETQYF
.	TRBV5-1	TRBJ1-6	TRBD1	TGCGCCAGCAGCCAGGGGACAGTAAATTCACCCCTCCACTTT	CASSQGTVNSPLHF
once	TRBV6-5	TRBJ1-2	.	TGTGCCAGCAGTAATCCAAGGGGCGAAAGCTATGGCTACACCTTC	CASSNPRGESYGYTF
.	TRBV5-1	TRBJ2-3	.	TGCGCCAGCAGGCAAACTAGCCCCACAGATACGCAGTATTTT	CASRQTSPTDTQYF
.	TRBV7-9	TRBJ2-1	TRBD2	TGTGCCAGCAGCTCATGGGGGGGTGCTAGCGATGAGCAGTTCTTC	CASSSWGGASDEQFF
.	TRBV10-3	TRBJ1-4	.	TGTGCCATCAGTGAGTCAACCACCGCAGAAGAAAAACTGTTTTTT	CAISESTTAEEKLFF
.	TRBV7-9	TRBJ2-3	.	TGTGCCAGCAGCTTAGTGTCCGGGGTAGCGGAAACTAGCACAGATACGCAGTATTTT	CASSLVSGVAETSTDTQYF
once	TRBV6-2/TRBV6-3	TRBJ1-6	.	TGTGCCAGCAGTTCCGTCGTGGGGATAGGGGCCAATTCACCCCTCCACTTT	CASSSVVGIGANSPLHF
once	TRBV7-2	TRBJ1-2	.	TGTGCCAGCAGCTTAGGGCACAGGGTCTATGGCTACACCTTC	CASSLGHRVYGYTF
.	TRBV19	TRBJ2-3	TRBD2	TGTGCCAGCAAGGGACTAGCGGGAGTGGATACGCAGTATTTT	CASKGLAGVDTQYF
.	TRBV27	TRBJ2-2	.	TGTGCCAGCACCCTACTGGCGAACACCGGGGAGCTGTTTTTT	CASTLLANTGELFF
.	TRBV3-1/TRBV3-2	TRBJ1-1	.	TGTGCCAGCAGTTACTCTGGGGGGGGCACTGAAGCTTTCTTT	CASSYSGGGTEAFF
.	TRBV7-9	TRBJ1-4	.	TGTGCCAGCAGCCCTGCCGGTGCCTCTGGTGAAAAACTGTTTTTT	CASSPAGASGEKLFF
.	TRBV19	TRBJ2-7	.	TGTGCCTCGAGGGCCCGGGGGAAGGACGAGCAGTACTTC	CASRARGKDEQYF
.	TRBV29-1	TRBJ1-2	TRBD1	TGCAGCGTCCAACCCGGGACAGGGTATGGCTACACCTTC	CSVQPGTGYGYTF
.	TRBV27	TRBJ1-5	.	TGTGCCAGCAGTCCAGTCCAGGGGCCCCAGCATTTT	CASSPVQGPQHF
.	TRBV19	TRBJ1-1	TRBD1	TGTGCCAGTAGTCGACAGGGGAGGGGAAACACTGAAGCTTTCTTT	CASSRQGRGNTEAFF
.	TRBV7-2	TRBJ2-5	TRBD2	TGTGCCAGCAGCTCGTTGGGGGGGGAGACCCAGTACTTC	CASSSLGGETQYF
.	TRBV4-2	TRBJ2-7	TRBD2	TGTGCCAGCAGCCAAGATGGGTGGCGGGAGTCGAACTTC	CASSQDGWRESNF